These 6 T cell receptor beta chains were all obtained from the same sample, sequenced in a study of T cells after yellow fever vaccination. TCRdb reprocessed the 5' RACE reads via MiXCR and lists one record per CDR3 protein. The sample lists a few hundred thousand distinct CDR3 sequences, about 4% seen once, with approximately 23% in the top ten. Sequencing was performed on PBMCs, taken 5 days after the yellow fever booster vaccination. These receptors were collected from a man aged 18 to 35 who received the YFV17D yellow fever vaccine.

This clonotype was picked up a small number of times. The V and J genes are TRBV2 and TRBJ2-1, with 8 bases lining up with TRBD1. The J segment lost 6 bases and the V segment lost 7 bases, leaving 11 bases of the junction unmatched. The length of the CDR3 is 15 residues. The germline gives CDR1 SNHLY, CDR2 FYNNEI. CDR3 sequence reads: CASTSRGQWINEQFF. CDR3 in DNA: TGTGCCAGCACTTCCAGGGGGCAGTGGATCAATGAGCAGTTCTTC.

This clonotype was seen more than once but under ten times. CDR3 DNA sequence: TGTGCCAGCAGCTTCCAGGGGGCTGTCAGCACTGAAGCTTTCTTT. Protein: CASSFQGAVSTEAFF. The V call is TRBV11-1, the J call TRBJ1-1; 8 nucleotides match TRBD1. J was trimmed by 4 bases and V by 3 bases; bases with no gene match: 7. Germline V CDR1 and CDR2: SGHAT, FQDESV (reference sequence). The CDR3 has 15 amino acids.

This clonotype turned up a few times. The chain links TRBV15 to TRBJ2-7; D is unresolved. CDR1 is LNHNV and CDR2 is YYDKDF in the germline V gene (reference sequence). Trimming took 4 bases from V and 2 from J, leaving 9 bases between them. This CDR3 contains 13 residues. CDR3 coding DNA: TGTGCCACCAGCACGGGCTTGGCCTACGAGCAGTACGTC. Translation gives CATSTGLAYEQYV.

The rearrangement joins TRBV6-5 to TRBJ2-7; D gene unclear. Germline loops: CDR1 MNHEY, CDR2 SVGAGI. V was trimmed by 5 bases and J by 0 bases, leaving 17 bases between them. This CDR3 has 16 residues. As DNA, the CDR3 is TGTGCCAGCAGTGAGTCTCCCGGGTCAACCTCCTACGAGCAGTACTTC. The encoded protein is CASSESPGSTSYEQYF.

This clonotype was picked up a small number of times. This CDR3 reads CASSTDRGLTGELFF. For the CDR3, the DNA is TGCGCCAGCAGCACCGACAGGGGGCTTACCGGGGAGCTGTTTTTT. The V and J genes are TRBV4-3 and TRBJ2-2; TRBD1 agrees at 10 bases. The CDR3 covers 15 residues. J lost 5 bases, V lost 5 bases, and 5 bases had no gene match. Germline loops: CDR1 LGHNA, CDR2 YSLEER.

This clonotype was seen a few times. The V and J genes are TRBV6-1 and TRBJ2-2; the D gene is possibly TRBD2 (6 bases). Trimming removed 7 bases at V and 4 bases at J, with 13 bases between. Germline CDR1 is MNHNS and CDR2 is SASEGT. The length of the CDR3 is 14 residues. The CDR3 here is CASTHPGGTGELFF. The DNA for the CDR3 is TGTGCCAGCACCCACCCCGGGGGCACCGGGGAGCTGTTTTTT.